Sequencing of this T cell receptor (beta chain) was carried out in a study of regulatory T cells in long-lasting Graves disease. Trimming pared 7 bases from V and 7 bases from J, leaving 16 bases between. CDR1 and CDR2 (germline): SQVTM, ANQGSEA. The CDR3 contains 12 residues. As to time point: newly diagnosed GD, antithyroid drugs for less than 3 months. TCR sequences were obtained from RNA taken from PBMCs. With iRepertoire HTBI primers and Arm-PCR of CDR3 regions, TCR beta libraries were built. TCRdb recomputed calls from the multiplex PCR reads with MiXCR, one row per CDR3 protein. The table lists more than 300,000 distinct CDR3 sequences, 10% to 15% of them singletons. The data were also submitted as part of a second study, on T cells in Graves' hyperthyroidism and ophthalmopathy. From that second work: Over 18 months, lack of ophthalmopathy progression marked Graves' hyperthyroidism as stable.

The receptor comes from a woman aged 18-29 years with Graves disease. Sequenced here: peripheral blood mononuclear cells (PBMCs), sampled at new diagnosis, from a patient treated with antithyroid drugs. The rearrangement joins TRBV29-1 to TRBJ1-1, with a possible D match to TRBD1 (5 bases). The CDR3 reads CSAVVGDGEAFF. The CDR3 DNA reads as TGCAGCGCCGTCGTGGGGGACGGTGAAGCTTTCTTT.